This T cell receptor beta chain was identified in a study of blood T cells in healthy people across ages. The authors extracted at least 5 micrograms of total RNA per sample. PCR was performed a second time for roughly 7 to 11 cycles using a sample-barcoded 5' primer and a J-beta primer mix. TCRdb analysed the 5' RACE reads with MiXCR anew, one entry per CDR3 protein. The repertoire includes over 700,000 distinct CDR3 sequences, approximately 25% of them detected once, and 9.4% sits in the top ten. This clonotype was seen only a few times. The antigen remains undetermined. The germline V gene has CDR1 SEHNR and CDR2 FQNEAQ (reference sequence). The CDR3 is 16 residues long. Findings of the study overall: The unsorted PBMCs prevented any conclusive comparison of naive versus antigen-experienced cells.

These same data were also listed under a study on T cells of mothers and their children.

The TCR was taken from a boy between 5 and 17 years old in good health. The chain recombines TRBV7-9 with TRBJ2-5, with 10 bases lining up with TRBD2. The J call may not be correct, given that the DNA end is closer to TRBJ2-1. The sample consisted of blood. CDR3 bases: TGTGCCAGCAGCAACACCGCTAGCGGGAGCAGTAATGAGCAGTTCTTC. Translating gives CASSNTASGSSNEQFF.